This T cell receptor (beta chain) was identified during a study of blood T cell repertoires in COVID-19 (dated by TCRdb to the early 2020s). Regarding the complete study: The collaborator samples originated in the United States, Italy and Spain and spanned the acute and convalescent phases of COVID-19. Where available, HLA class I and class II types were obtained from metadata supplied by the sample provider rather than from assay-based typing. Samples came from the ongoing ImmuneRACE study (first 160 participants) plus 1,254 subjects from 6 global collaborators. The repertoires were made available in a free public database intended to serve as a resource for research on the immune response to SARS-CoV-2. The sample metadata nearly always contained a de-identified subject ID, COVID-19 status, age in years and sex. The dataset comprised deeply sampled blood TCRbeta repertoires from subjects exposed to, actively infected with, or recovered from COVID-19. The material from the prospective study consisted of cDNA or gDNA derived from T cells, B-cell-depleted T cells, or PBMCs. General conclusions and limits of the study: Clinical and demographic metadata were provided uncurated, with the amount varying by source and participant.

With respect to this clone: Its antigen is still unknown. Within one base of it there is no much larger clone, and no base qualities were kept.

One collaborating source in Seattle enrolled patients while the patients were actively infected and followed the patients over time throughout the course of disease. Collaborating institutions collected whole blood in K2EDTA tubes following their own protocols. For TCRbeta analysis, collaborators shipped samples as frozen whole blood, isolated PBMCs, or DNA extracted from either of those sample types. The germline ends are 10 bases apart after V is trimmed by 2 bases and J by 0 bases. The CDR3 runs 15 residues from the cysteine to the phenylalanine. Of the read, only the CDR3 DNA is kept; its 45 bases are in frame from base 1. CDR1 and CDR2 are read off the germline V gene as SGHTA and FQGNSA. The immunoSEQ Assay, a bias-controlled multiplex PCR, was used to amplify TCRbeta CDR3 regions from genomic DNA. The published analysis was carried out like this. Within the assay, amplification of reference gene primers was used to estimate how many nucleated cells each sample contained. To quantify the absolute abundance of each unique TCRbeta CDR3 rearrangement, sequence reads were collapsed and filtered. For each sample, productive Simpson clonality was calculated by taking the square root of Simpson's diversity index across productive rearrangements. Not all clones reach the TCRdb copy of this immuneACCESS table, which keeps in-frame sequences only. Checked studies attribute under half of the gap to unresolved V genes and leave the rest unexplained. That table is the source of V, J and clone size, and D and trimming were worked out from the DNA. The sample table lists over 150,000 clones, about 85% of them with a count of one. Together, the top ten hold more than 6.5% of the sample.

This clonotype was obtained from a woman aged 55 to 70 with COVID-19, enrolled during active disease. In this chain, TRBV7-2 is recombined with TRBJ1-1, with TRBD1 tentatively as D gene (5 bases match). The sample taken for sequencing was peripheral blood. For the CDR3, the sequence is CASSLKSQVNTEAFF. The sequenced DNA: TGTGCCAGCAGCTTAAAATCACAGGTGAACACTGAAGCTTTCTTT.